Listed here are 17 T cell receptor beta chains from one sample, sequenced in a study of human T cells and chemical hapten exposure (dated by TCRdb to 2020 to 2022). Libraries were built with RACE. This sample was sequenced with a NextSeq 500. TCRdb handled the public reads itself, with Q25 trimming in fastp and clone calling in MiXCR, and kept productive beta chains. Entries that share a CDR3 protein sequence are merged under the most common genes and DNA. For this sample the table gives just over 80,000 distinct CDR3 sequences, of which around 11% were detected only once. Together, the top ten hold roughly 4% of the sample. Read against the paper, the sample's time point label means: patch test 1, 2 weeks after DPC sensitization. The sample's treatment or condition label is to be understood as: therapeutic diphenylcyclopropenone sensitization with weekly scalp DPC. Specimen: whole blood, collected in connection with sensitization to the hapten diphenylcyclopropenone (DPC). These receptors all stem from a woman aged 50 to 65 with alopecia areata. Some clones in this sample may be carry-over from other donors' samples.

This clonotype occurred a few times. The J gene is TRBJ2-7, the V gene TRBV11-2; 9 bases are shared with TRBD2. The CDR3 totals 17 residues. CDR1 SGHAT and CDR2 FQNNGV come from the germline V gene. Trimming took 5 bases from V and 2 from J; bases not matched to a gene: 13. In DNA, the CDR3 is TGTGCCAGCAGCCCAAAGTCTAGCGGGGTATTACCCTACGAGCAGTACTTC. This translates into CASSPKSSGVLPYEQYF.

This clonotype was counted ten times or more. The chain couples TRBV4-1 to TRBJ1-4, with D unresolved. V shed 0 bases and J shed 6 bases, with 8 bases lying between them. The germline V gene encodes CDR1 MGHRA and CDR2 YSYEKL. The CDR3 has 14 amino acids. The CDR3 sequence: CASSQEGGDEKLFF. In DNA form, the CDR3 reads TGCGCCAGCAGCCAAGAAGGCGGTGATGAAAAACTGTTTTTT.

This clonotype was detected many times. This chain joins TRBV11-2 and TRBJ1-1; no definite D call. Deletions cut 5 bases from V and 6 bases from J, with 10 bases between. The germline V gene encodes CDR1 SGHAT and CDR2 FQNNGV. The CDR3 has 12 amino acids. The chain's CDR3 is CASSERGPEAFF. The DNA of the CDR3 is TGTGCCAGCAGCGAAAGAGGTCCTGAAGCTTTCTTT.

This clonotype was observed at least ten times. The chain uses TRBV6-1 and TRBJ2-1, with 11 bases fitting TRBD2. Germline V gene data show CDR1 as MNHNS and CDR2 as SASEGT. Trimming removed 9 bases from V and 6 bases from J; junction bases left unmatched: 7. CDR3 length: 14 amino acids. The DNA of the CDR3 is TGTGCCAGTTTAGCGGGGGGGCCTATCAATGAGCAGTTCTTC. Its translation is CASLAGGPINEQFF.

Ten or more counts support this clonotype. CDR3 nucleotides: TGTGCCAGCAGTTTAGGGGAGGGCCATGACAATGAGCAGTTCTTC. Translation gives CASSLGEGHDNEQFF. The rearrangement joins TRBV12-3 or TRBV12-4 to TRBJ2-1, with TRBD2 matching 7 bases. The CDR3 runs 15 residues. V was clipped by 1 base and J by 5 bases; unmatched bases: 5.

This clonotype was picked up a small number of times. This sequence joins TRBV20-1 and TRBJ2-3; no clear D. Trimming stripped 5 bases from V and 6 bases from J, with 21 bases between. The CDR3 spans 15 residues. The germline CDR1 and CDR2 sequences are DFQATT and SNEGSKA (reference sequence). The DNA of the CDR3 is TGCAGTGCTCCCGCTGCGGCGGTGGGAAGGGATACGCAGTATTTT. The encoded protein is CSAPAAAVGRDTQYF.

This clonotype was picked up many times. The V call is TRBV6-5, the J call TRBJ2-7, with 7 bases aligning to TRBD1. V trimming: 6 bases; J trimming: 1 base; junction bases outside the gene matches: 6. Germline CDR1 and CDR2: MNHEY and SVGAGI. This CDR3 spans 14 amino acids. CDR3: CASRRQGRSYEQYF. CDR3 nucleotide sequence: TGTGCCAGCAGGCGACAGGGACGGTCCTACGAGCAGTACTTC.

Ten or more counts support this clonotype. CDR3 DNA sequence: TGTGCCAGCAGCCTATCGGCCGGGGAGCTGTTTTTT. Its protein is CASSLSAGELFF. V and J are TRBV6-2 or TRBV6-3 and TRBJ2-2, with no clear D. The CDR3 contains 12 residues. Germline values: CDR1 MNHEY, CDR2 SVGEGT. V was cut by 6 bases and J by 6 bases, with 8 bases left in between.

This clonotype was picked up many times. This chain joins TRBV9 and TRBJ2-7; tentative D call: TRBD1 (5 bases). The germline CDR1 and CDR2 sequences are SGDLS and YYNGEE. This CDR3 region has 15 residues. V lost 0 bases and J 0 bases, leaving 10 bases between the germline ends. CDR3: CASSVGGSSSYEQYF. CDR3 DNA sequence: TGTGCCAGCAGCGTAGGGGGCTCCAGCTCCTACGAGCAGTACTTC.

This clonotype was picked up many times. The rearrangement joins TRBV27 to TRBJ2-6, with 12 bases lining up with TRBD1. This CDR3 spans 17 amino acids. Germline V gene lookup returns CDR1 MNHEY and CDR2 SMNVEV (reference sequence). V gave up 5 bases and J gave up 2 bases; unmatched junction bases: 4. The CDR3 loop reads CASSPGQGAPGANVLTF. CDR3 in DNA: TGTGCCAGCAGTCCGGGACAGGGGGCGCCTGGGGCCAACGTCCTGACTTTC.

This chain links TRBV7-9 with TRBJ2-3; 13 bases match TRBD2. The ends lost 3 bases at V and 3 bases at J; junction bases unmatched: 6. The germline V gene encodes CDR1 SEHNR and CDR2 FQNEAQ (reference sequence). The CDR3 length is 17 residues. DNA of the CDR3: TGTGCCAGCAGCTTCCTTGTGACTAGCGGGAGGACAGATACGCAGTATTTT. Translating gives CASSFLVTSGRTDTQYF.

A few counts support this clonotype. The chain is built from TRBV20-1 and TRBJ2-5; the match to TRBD2 covers 10 bases. J gave up 2 bases and V 6 bases, and 12 bases lay outside the gene matches. The CDR3 has 16 residues. The germline V gene has CDR1 DFQATT and CDR2 SNEGSKA (reference sequence). CDR3: CSASTSGKPLQETQYF. CDR3 DNA sequence: TGCAGTGCCAGTACTAGCGGGAAGCCCTTACAAGAGACCCAGTACTTC.

This clonotype was picked up many times. This chain uses TRBV29-1 with TRBJ1-1; possible D gene TRBD1, 5 bases. This CDR3 is 12 amino acids long. V dropped 4 bases and J dropped 4 bases, with 10 bases sitting between them. CDR1 is SQVTM, CDR2 ANQGSEA, per germline. The CDR3 DNA reads TGCAGCGTTGGACCGAGGGGCACTGAAGCTTTCTTT. Protein product: CSVGPRGTEAFF.

This clonotype showed up many times. This sequence joins TRBV6-4 and TRBJ2-2; D ambiguous. The V gene lost 5 bases and the J gene lost 4 bases, with 11 bases spanning the gap. CDR3 length: 14 amino acids. Germline V gives CDR1 MRHNA, CDR2 SNTAGT. In DNA form, the CDR3 reads TGTGCCAGCAGTAACACCAAGGCCACCGGGGAGCTGTTTTTT. The encoded protein is CASSNTKATGELFF.

This clonotype has at least ten counts. The genes are TRBV7-9 and TRBJ1-5, with 7 bases matching TRBD1. The V segment lost 5 bases and the J segment 0 bases; nucleotides outside the gene matches: 4. Germline lookup yields CDR1 SEHNR and CDR2 FQNEAQ (reference sequence). The CDR3 spans 15 residues. CDR3 residues: CASSPGGYSNQPQHF. CDR3 sequence (DNA): TGTGCCAGCAGCCCAGGGGGGTATAGCAATCAGCCCCAGCATTTT.

This rearrangement joins TRBV7-3 to TRBJ2-5; D might be TRBD2 (5 bases). The germline CDR1 and CDR2 sequences are SGHTA and FQGTGA. Trimming pared 4 bases from V and 7 bases from J, leaving 10 bases between. The CDR3 consists of 12 residues. DNA for the CDR3: TGTGCCAGCAGCTCCCCCGGAGGGACCCAGTACTTC. This translates into CASSSPGGTQYF.

This clonotype was seen ten or more times. V is TRBV3-1 and J is TRBJ1-4; TRBD1 matches at 11 bases. CDR1 and CDR2 (germline): LGHDT, YNNKEL (reference sequence). The V and J ends lost 2 bases and 6 bases, in that order; junction bases with no gene match: 5. The CDR3 has 16 residues. CDR3 in amino acids: CASSQKDRGRHEKLFF. CDR3 DNA: TGTGCCAGCAGCCAAAAGGACAGGGGGCGCCATGAAAAACTGTTTTTT.